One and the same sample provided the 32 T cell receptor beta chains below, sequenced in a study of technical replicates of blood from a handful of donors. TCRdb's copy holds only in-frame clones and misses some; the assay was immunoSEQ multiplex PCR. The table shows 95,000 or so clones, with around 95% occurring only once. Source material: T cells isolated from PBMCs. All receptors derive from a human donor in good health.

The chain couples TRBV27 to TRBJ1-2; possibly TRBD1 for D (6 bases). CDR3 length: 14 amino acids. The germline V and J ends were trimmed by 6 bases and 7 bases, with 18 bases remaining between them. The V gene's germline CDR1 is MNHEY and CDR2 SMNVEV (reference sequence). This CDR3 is CASRYLQGSGGYTF. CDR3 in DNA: TGTGCCAGCAGGTACCTACAGGGAAGCGGTGGCTACACCTTC.

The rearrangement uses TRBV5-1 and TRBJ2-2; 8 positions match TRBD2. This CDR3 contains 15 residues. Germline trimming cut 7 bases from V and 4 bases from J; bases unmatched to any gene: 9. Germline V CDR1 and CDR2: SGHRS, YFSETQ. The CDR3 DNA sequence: TGCGCCAGCGACGCGGGGGGTCTCAGCACCGGGGAGCTGTTTTTT. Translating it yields CASDAGGLSTGELFF.

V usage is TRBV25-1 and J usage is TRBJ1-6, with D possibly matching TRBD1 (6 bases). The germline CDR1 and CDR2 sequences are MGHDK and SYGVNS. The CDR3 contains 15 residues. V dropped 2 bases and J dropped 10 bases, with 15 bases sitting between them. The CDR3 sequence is CASSERYRAMSPLHF. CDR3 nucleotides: TGTGCCAGCAGTGAAAGGTACAGGGCGATGTCACCCCTCCACTTT.

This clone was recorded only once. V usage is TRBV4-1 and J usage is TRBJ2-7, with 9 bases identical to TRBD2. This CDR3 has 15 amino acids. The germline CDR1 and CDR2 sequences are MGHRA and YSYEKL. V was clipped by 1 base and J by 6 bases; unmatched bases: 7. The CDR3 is CASSQGLAGSGEQYF. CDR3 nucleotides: TGCGCCAGCAGCCAAGGTCTAGCGGGGTCAGGCGAGCAGTACTTC.

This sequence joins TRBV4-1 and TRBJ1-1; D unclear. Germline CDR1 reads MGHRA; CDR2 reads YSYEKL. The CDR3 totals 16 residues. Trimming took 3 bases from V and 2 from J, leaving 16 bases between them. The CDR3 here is CASSHFASTFNTEAFF. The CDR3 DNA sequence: TGCGCCAGCAGCCATTTCGCCAGTACATTCAACACTGAAGCTTTCTTT.

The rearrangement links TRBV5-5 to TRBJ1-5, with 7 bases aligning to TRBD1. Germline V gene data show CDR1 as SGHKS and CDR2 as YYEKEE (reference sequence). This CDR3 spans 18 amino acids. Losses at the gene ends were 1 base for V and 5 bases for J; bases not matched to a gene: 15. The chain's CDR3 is CASSLTPIGTEGDQPQHF. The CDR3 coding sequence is TGTGCCAGCAGCTTGACCCCCATAGGGACAGAAGGGGATCAGCCCCAGCATTTT.

The CDR3 DNA reads TGTGCCTGGAGTATCGACAGGGACACAGATACGCAGTATTTT. Its translation is CAWSIDRDTDTQYF. V is TRBV30 and J is TRBJ2-3; TRBD1 agrees at 7 bases. Trimming removed 2 bases from V and 2 bases from J; junction bases left unmatched: 4. The CDR3 has 14 residues. CDR1 and CDR2 (germline): GTSNPN, SVGIG (reference sequence).

CDR3 sequence reads: CASSSGGATNEKLFF. The CDR3 DNA reads as TGCGCCAGCAGCTCCGGAGGCGCTACTAATGAAAAACTGTTTTTT. This rearrangement joins TRBV5-1 to TRBJ1-4, with no clear D. Germline CDR1 SGHRS, CDR2 YFSETQ. The CDR3 loop spans 15 amino acids. The V end lost 3 bases, the J end lost 2 bases, and 11 bases lay between the germline ends.

CDR3 sequence (DNA): TGCGCCAGCAGCTCTAGACCGGGACTAGACGGCCACGAGCAGTACTTC. As protein: CASSSRPGLDGHEQYF. V and J are TRBV5-1 and TRBJ2-7; 8 nucleotides line up with TRBD2. With V trimmed by 3 bases and J by 5 bases, 13 bases remained unmatched. The germline V gene encodes CDR1 SGHRS and CDR2 YFSETQ. CDR3 length equals 16 residues.

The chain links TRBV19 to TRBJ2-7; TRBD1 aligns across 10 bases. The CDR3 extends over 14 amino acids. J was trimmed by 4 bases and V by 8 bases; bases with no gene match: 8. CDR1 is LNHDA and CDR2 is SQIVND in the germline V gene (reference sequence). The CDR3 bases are TGTGCCAGTGCCCCGACAGGGGGCTGGTACGAGCAGTACTTC. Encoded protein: CASAPTGGWYEQYF.

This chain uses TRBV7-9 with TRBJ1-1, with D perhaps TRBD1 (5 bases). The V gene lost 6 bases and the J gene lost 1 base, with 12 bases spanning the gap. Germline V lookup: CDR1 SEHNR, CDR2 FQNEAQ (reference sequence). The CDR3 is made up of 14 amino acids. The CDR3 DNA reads TGTGCCAGCAGTTACCAGGGATCGAACACTGAAGCTTTCTTT. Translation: CASSYQGSNTEAFF.

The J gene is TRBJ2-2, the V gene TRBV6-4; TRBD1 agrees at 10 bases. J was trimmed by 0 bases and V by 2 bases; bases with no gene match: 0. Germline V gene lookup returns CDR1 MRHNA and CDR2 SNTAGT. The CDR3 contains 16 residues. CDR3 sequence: CASSDGTGANTGELFF. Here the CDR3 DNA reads TGTGCCAGCAGTGACGGGACAGGGGCGAACACCGGGGAGCTGTTTTTT.

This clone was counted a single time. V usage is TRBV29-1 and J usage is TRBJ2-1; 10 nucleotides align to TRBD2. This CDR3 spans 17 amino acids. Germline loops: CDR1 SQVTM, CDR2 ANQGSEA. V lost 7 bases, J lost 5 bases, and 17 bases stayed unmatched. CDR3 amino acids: CSGERYSLAGRHNEQFF. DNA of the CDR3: TGCAGCGGAGAGCGGTATTCACTAGCGGGACGCCACAATGAGCAGTTCTTC.

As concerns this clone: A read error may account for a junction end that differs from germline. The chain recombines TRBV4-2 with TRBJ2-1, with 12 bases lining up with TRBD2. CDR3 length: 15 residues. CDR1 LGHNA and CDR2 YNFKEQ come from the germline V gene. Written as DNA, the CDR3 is TGTGCCAGCAGCCAAGATCTAGCGGGAGGGCATTTGGGTCTCTTC. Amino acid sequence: CASSQDLAGGHLGLF.

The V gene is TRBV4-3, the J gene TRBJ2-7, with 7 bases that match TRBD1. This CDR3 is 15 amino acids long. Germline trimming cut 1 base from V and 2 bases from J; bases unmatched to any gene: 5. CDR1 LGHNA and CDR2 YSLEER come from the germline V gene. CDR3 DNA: TGCGCCAGCAGCCAAGGACTTGGGACAGCCTACGAGCAGTACTTC. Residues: CASSQGLGTAYEQYF.

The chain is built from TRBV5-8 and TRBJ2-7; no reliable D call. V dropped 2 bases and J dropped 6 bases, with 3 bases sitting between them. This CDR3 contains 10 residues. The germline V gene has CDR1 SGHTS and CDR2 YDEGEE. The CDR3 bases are TGTGCCAGCAGCTTCCTCGAGCAGTACTTC. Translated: CASSFLEQYF.

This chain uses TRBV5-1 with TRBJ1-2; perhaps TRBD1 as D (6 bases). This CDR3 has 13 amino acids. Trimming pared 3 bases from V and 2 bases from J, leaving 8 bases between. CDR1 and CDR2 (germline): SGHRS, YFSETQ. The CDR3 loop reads CASSSTGNYGYTF. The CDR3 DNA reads TGCGCCAGCAGCTCGACAGGAAACTATGGCTACACCTTC.

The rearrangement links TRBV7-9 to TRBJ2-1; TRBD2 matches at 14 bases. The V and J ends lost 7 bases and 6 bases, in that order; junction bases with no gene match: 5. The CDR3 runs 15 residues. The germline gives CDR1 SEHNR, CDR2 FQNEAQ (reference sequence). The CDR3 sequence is CASTEGLAGANEQFF. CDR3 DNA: TGTGCCAGCACCGAGGGACTAGCGGGAGCCAATGAGCAGTTCTTC.

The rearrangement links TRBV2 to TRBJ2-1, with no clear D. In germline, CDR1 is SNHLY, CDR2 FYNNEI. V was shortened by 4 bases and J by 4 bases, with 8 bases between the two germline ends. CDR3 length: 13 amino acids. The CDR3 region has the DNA TGTGCCAGCAGTGCTACCTATTACAATGAGCAGTTCTTC. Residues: CASSATYYNEQFF.

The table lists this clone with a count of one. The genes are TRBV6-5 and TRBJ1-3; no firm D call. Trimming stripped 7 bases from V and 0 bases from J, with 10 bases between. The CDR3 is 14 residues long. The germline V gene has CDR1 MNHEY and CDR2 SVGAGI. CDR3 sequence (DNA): TGTGCCAGCACCCCCGGGGTCTCTGGAAACACCATATATTTT. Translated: CASTPGVSGNTIYF.

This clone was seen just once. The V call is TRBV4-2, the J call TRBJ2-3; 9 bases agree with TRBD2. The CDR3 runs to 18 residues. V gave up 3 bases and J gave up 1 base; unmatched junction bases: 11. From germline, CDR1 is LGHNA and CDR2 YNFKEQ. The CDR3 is CASSQLRGWTSGTDTQYF. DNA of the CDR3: TGTGCCAGCAGCCAGCTACGTGGCTGGACTAGCGGCACAGATACGCAGTATTTT.

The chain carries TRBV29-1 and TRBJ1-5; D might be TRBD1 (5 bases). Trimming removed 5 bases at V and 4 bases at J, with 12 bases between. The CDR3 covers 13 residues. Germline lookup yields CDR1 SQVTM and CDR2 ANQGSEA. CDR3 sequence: CSVSFDSNQPQHF. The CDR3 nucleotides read TGCAGCGTTTCATTTGACAGTAATCAGCCCCAGCATTTT.

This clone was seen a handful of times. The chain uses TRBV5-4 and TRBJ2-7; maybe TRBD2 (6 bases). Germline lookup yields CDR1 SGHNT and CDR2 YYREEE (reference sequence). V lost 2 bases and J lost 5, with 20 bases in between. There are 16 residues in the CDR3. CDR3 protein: CASSFWRDRNSHEQYF. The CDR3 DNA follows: TGTGCCAGCAGCTTTTGGCGGGACCGAAACAGCCACGAGCAGTACTTC.

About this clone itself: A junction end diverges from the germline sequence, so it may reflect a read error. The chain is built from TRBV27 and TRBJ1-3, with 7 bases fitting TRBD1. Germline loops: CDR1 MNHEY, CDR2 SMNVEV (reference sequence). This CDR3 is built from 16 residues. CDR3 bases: TGTGCCAGCAGCCGACAAGGGGGCCCCTCTGGGAACACCATATATTTT. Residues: CASSRQGGPSGNTIYF.

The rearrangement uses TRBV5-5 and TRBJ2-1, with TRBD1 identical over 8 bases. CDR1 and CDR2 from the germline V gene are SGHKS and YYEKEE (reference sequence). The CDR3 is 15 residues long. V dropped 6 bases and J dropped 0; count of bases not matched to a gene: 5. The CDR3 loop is CASIPDRGSYNEQFF. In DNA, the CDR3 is TGTGCCAGCATCCCCGACAGGGGCTCCTACAATGAGCAGTTCTTC.

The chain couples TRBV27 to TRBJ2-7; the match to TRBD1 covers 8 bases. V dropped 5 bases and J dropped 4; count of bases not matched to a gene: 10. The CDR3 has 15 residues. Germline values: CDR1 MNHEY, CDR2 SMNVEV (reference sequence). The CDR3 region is CASSQIGQGLYEQYF. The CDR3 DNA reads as TGTGCCAGCAGTCAAATCGGACAGGGATTGTACGAGCAGTACTTC.

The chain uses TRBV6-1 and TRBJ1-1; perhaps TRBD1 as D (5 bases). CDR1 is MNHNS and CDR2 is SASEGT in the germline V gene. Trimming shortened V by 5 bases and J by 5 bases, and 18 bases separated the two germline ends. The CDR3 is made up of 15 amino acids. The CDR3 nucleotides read TGTGCCAGCAGTCCCCAGGGTGGGGTGGCGACTGAAGCTTTCTTT. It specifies CASSPQGGVATEAFF.

Written as DNA, the CDR3 is TGCAGCGTGGGGGGACAGGGGGCTACCTACGAGCAGTACTTC. Protein: CSVGGQGATYEQYF. This sequence joins TRBV29-1 and TRBJ2-7, with 12 positions matching TRBD1. V lost 6 bases and J lost 2; bases outside the gene matches: 5. The CDR3 totals 14 residues. Per the germline V gene, CDR1 is SQVTM and CDR2 is ANQGSEA.

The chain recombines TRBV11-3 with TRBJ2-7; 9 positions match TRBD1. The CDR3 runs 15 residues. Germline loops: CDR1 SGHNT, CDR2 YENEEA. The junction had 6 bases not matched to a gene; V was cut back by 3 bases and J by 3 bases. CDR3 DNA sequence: TGTGCCAGCAGCTTTCAAAGGACAGGGGTCTACGAGCAGTACTTC. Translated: CASSFQRTGVYEQYF.

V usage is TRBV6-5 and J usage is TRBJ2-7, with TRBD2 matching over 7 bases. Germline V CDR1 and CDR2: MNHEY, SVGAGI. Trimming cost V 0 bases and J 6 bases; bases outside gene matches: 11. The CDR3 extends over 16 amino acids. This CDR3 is CASSYSYTLREGEQYF. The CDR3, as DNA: TGTGCCAGCAGTTACTCCTATACGCTAAGGGAGGGCGAGCAGTACTTC.

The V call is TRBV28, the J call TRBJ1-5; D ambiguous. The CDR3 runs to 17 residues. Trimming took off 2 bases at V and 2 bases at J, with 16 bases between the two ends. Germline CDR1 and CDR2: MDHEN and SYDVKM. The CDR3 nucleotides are TGTGCCAGCAGTTTAATAGGTGAGACATCGGGCAATCAGCCCCAGCATTTT. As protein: CASSLIGETSGNQPQHF.

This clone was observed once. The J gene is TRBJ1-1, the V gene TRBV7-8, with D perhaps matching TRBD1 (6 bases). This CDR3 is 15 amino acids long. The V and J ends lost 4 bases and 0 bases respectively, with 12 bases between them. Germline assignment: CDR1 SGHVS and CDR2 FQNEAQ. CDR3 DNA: TGTGCCAGCAGCTCAGCAGGGGAGGTGAACACTGAAGCTTTCTTT. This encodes CASSSAGEVNTEAFF.